Below are 2 T cell receptor beta chains sequenced from a single sample in a study of blood T cell repertoires in COVID-19. Assay: immunoSEQ multiplex PCR; the TCRdb copy retains only in-frame clones and omits some. Of about 180,000 clones listed, about 80% are singletons. Input material: PBMCs or T cells enriched from blood (not recorded which). The source of these receptors is a man in his sixties who had been exposed to COVID-19.

The genes are TRBV27 and TRBJ2-2, with TRBD1 matching over 7 bases. CDR3 length: 15 residues. Germline CDR1 is MNHEY and CDR2 is SMNVEV (reference sequence). V was clipped by 3 bases and J by 7 bases; unmatched bases: 8. CDR3 amino acids: CASSFPSQGHGELFF. The CDR3 nucleotides read TGTGCCAGCAGTTTTCCCTCACAGGGGCACGGGGAGCTGTTTTTT.

This clone was observed a single time. This sequence joins TRBV10-3 and TRBJ2-7, with 9 bases aligning to TRBD2. V lost 2 bases and J lost 6; bases outside the gene matches: 11. Germline loops: CDR1 ENHRY, CDR2 SYGVKD. The CDR3 is 16 residues long. The CDR3 region is CAISEPPRTSVGEQYF. CDR3 nucleotide sequence: TGTGCCATCAGTGAGCCACCTAGGACTAGCGTGGGCGAGCAGTACTTC.